The 21 T cell receptor beta chains listed next were all sequenced from one sample in a study of identical twins. TCRdb re-called the 5' RACE reads through MiXCR, storing one row per CDR3 protein. The sample has over 600,000 distinct CDR3 sequences, around 20% seen once. These same records also appear under a second study, on T cells expressing NK-cell markers.

Sequenced input: PBMCs. Receptors originate from a woman aged 18-29 years in good health.

The V and J genes are TRBV9 and TRBJ2-7; 7 bases fit TRBD2. Losses at the gene ends were 0 bases for V and 3 bases for J; bases not matched to a gene: 3. CDR1 is SGDLS and CDR2 is YYNGEE in the germline V gene. The CDR3 runs to 14 residues. For the CDR3, the DNA is TGTGCCAGCAGCGTAGAACCTAGCGGCTACGAGCAGTACTTC. Protein sequence: CASSVEPSGYEQYF.

This clonotype was picked up many times. V gene TRBV29-1 combines with J gene TRBJ1-2, with 9 bases that match TRBD1. The germline CDR1 and CDR2 sequences are SQVTM and ANQGSEA. This CDR3 contains 13 residues. J was trimmed by 6 bases and V by 7 bases; bases with no gene match: 9. CDR3 loop: CSAPGQGVNGYTF. The CDR3 DNA reads TGCAGCGCACCGGGACAGGGAGTAAATGGCTACACCTTC.

The chain joins TRBV12-3 or TRBV12-4 to TRBJ2-1; D remains ambiguous. This CDR3 is built from 9 residues. Trimming took off 5 bases at V and 15 bases at J, with 8 bases between the two ends. The DNA of the CDR3 is TGTGCCAGCAGTCCCCCCTGGTTCTTC. Translation gives CASSPPWFF.

This clonotype was counted only a few times. This chain connects TRBV29-1 to TRBJ2-5, with TRBD1 matching over 12 bases. V lost 6 bases and J lost 5; bases outside the gene matches: 7. Germline V gives CDR1 SQVTM, CDR2 ANQGSEA. This CDR3 has 14 amino acids. CDR3 bases: TGCAGCGTGGCCGGGACAGGGGGCCGGGAGACCCAGTACTTC. Its protein is CSVAGTGGRETQYF. The whole variable domain, remainder taken from reference TRBV29-1 and TRBJ2-5, is SAVISQKPSRDICQRGTSLTIQCQVDSQVTMMFWYRQQPGQSLTLIATANQGSEATYESGFVIDKFPISRPNLTFSTLTVSNMSPEDSSIYLCSVAGTGGRETQYFGPGTRLLVL.

J is TRBJ2-3 and V is TRBV6-1, with 10 nucleotides matching TRBD2. The CDR3 has 15 amino acids. V was clipped by 5 bases and J by 5 bases; unmatched bases: 7. Germline V gene sequence: CDR1 MNHNS, CDR2 SASEGT. For the CDR3, the DNA is TGTGCCAGCAGTAGAGCGGGGGGGCTCGGAGATACGCAGTATTTT. It encodes CASSRAGGLGDTQYF.

This clonotype was counted a few times. V gene TRBV6-2 or TRBV6-3 combines with J gene TRBJ2-7; 11 nucleotides align to TRBD2. With V trimmed by 5 bases and J by 0 bases, 3 bases remained unmatched. The CDR3 is 15 residues long. Germline V CDR1 and CDR2: MNHEY, SVGEGT. The CDR3 loop is CASSGTSGASYEQYF. The DNA of the CDR3 is TGTGCCAGCAGTGGGACTAGCGGAGCCTCCTACGAGCAGTACTTC.

This clonotype was picked up a small number of times. CDR3: CASSPPDRAPDTQYF. For the CDR3, the DNA is TGTGCCAGCAGTCCCCCTGACAGGGCCCCAGATACGCAGTATTTT. The chain combines TRBV12-3 or TRBV12-4 with TRBJ2-3; 7 bases are a match to TRBD1. The V gene end was trimmed by 5 bases and the J gene end by 4 bases; junction bases not matched to a gene: 9. The CDR3 loop spans 15 amino acids.

CDR3 sequence reads: CSAHRGLNTGELFF. As DNA, the CDR3 is TGCAGCGCCCACCGGGGGTTGAACACCGGGGAGCTGTTTTTT. The genes are TRBV29-1 and TRBJ2-2; possibly TRBD2 for D (6 bases). Germline-derived CDR1 and CDR2 are SQVTM and ANQGSEA. V was trimmed by 7 bases and J by 1 base, leaving 13 bases between them. CDR3 length: 14 amino acids.

This clonotype has a count of ten or more. The V call is TRBV5-1, the J call TRBJ2-3; the D is unclear. This CDR3 has 13 residues. V lost 6 bases, J lost 4 bases, and 12 bases lay in between. Germline CDR1 SGHRS, CDR2 YFSETQ. The chain's CDR3 is CASKGPSADTQYF. The CDR3 DNA sequence: TGCGCCAGCAAAGGGCCCAGCGCAGATACGCAGTATTTT. The entire variable domain, with the rest obtained from reference TRBV5-1 and TRBJ2-3, is as follows: KAGVTQTPRYLIKTRGQQVTLSCSPISGHRSVSWYQQTPGQGLQFLFEYFSETQRNKGNFPGRFSGRQFSNSRSEMNVSTLELGDSALYLCASKGPSADTQYFGPGTRLTVL.

The chain carries TRBV24-1 and TRBJ2-1, with D possibly being TRBD1 or TRBD2 (6 bases each). The CDR3 is made up of 16 amino acids. The V gene's germline CDR1 is KGHDR and CDR2 SFDVKD. With 4 bases removed from V and 5 bases from J, the gap between germline ends came to 17 bases. CDR3 sequence reads: CATSDPGAGDHNEQFF. CDR3 bases: TGTGCCACCAGTGACCCGGGGGCAGGGGACCACAATGAGCAGTTCTTC.

This clonotype came up a few times. V is TRBV4-3 and J is TRBJ2-2; the match to TRBD2 covers 10 bases. CDR1 and CDR2 (germline): LGHNA, YSLEER. The CDR3 consists of 17 residues. J gave up 5 bases and V 4 bases, and 10 bases lay outside the gene matches. The CDR3 reads CASSLIGAGGRTGELFF. The CDR3 DNA reads as TGCGCCAGCAGCCTCATAGGAGCGGGAGGGAGAACCGGGGAGCTGTTTTTT.

The V gene is TRBV12-3 or TRBV12-4, the J gene TRBJ2-7; no definite D call. The CDR3 loop spans 11 amino acids. Trimming took 6 bases from V and 6 from J, leaving 9 bases between them. The CDR3 sequence is CASRQSREQYF. DNA of the CDR3: TGTGCCAGCAGACAGTCGCGCGAGCAGTACTTC.

The J gene is TRBJ2-1, the V gene TRBV20-1; the match to TRBD2 covers 10 bases. The V and J ends lost 3 bases and 3 bases, in that order; junction bases with no gene match: 5. This CDR3 region has 15 residues. Germline assignment: CDR1 DFQATT and CDR2 SNEGSKA (reference sequence). The CDR3 coding sequence is TGCAGTGCTAGCCCCGGGACTAGCGTCTACAATGAGCAGTTCTTC. It codes for CSASPGTSVYNEQFF.

Turning to this clonotype: The junction shows a germline mismatch at one end, possibly a read error. The V and J genes are TRBV18 and TRBJ2-5; unclear D gene. Germline lookup yields CDR1 KGHSH and CDR2 LQKENI. The CDR3 runs to 10 residues. CDR3 bases: TGTGACAGCTCCCAAGAGACCCAGTACTTC. Protein product: CDSSQETQYF.

This chain connects TRBV4-3 to TRBJ2-4; 10 bases fit TRBD2. V gave up 4 bases and J gave up 6 bases; unmatched junction bases: 15. CDR1 LGHNA and CDR2 YSLEER come from the germline V gene. The CDR3 sequence is 18 residues long. The CDR3 DNA follows: TGCGCCAGCAGCCCCCATGGGACTAGCGTCCCGGAGGGAAACATTCAGTACTTC. This translates into CASSPHGTSVPEGNIQYF.

This chain links TRBV29-1 with TRBJ2-1; D is ambiguous. This CDR3 is 11 amino acids long. The germline V and J ends were trimmed by 4 bases and 9 bases, with 10 bases remaining between them. Germline assignment: CDR1 SQVTM and CDR2 ANQGSEA. The CDR3 DNA reads TGCAGCGTTGTAGTCGCAGGTGAGCAGTTCTTC. Its protein product is CSVVVAGEQFF.

This clonotype has a handful of counts. The chain uses TRBV10-2 and TRBJ2-7, with D possibly being TRBD1 or TRBD2 (6 bases each). The V gene lost 7 bases and the J gene lost 5 bases, with 18 bases spanning the gap. The CDR3 runs to 14 residues. Germline lookup yields CDR1 WSHSY and CDR2 SAAADI. CDR3 DNA sequence: TGCGCCAGCACTAGACTAGACTCAGGGGACGAGCAGTACTTC. Encoded protein: CASTRLDSGDEQYF.

This chain links TRBV20-1 with TRBJ2-1; TRBD1 matches 9 bases. This CDR3 spans 18 amino acids. After removal of 2 bases from V and 4 bases from J, the junction contained 15 bases not matched to a gene. Germline lookup yields CDR1 DFQATT and CDR2 SNEGSKA (reference sequence). The CDR3 sequence is CSARLLGTGSVIYNEQFF. CDR3 nucleotides: TGCAGTGCTAGACTACTCGGGACAGGGTCAGTTATTTACAATGAGCAGTTCTTC.

There are a few counts of this clonotype. The V and J genes are TRBV5-1 and TRBJ2-4; D gene unclear. V lost 4 bases and J 5 bases, leaving 10 bases between the germline ends. The germline V gene has CDR1 SGHRS and CDR2 YFSETQ. The CDR3 is made up of 13 amino acids. The CDR3 coding sequence is TGCGCCAGCAGCCCGACGGTGGAAAACATTCAGTACTTC. Its translation is CASSPTVENIQYF.

This chain connects TRBV7-9 to TRBJ1-4, with D unresolved. Germline V gene lookup returns CDR1 SEHNR and CDR2 FQNEAQ (reference sequence). This CDR3 is built from 14 residues. The V and J ends lost 4 bases and 7 bases respectively, with 13 bases between them. For the CDR3, the DNA is TGTGCCAGCAGCTCATCCGAATCGCGTGAAAAACTGTTTTTT. Protein: CASSSSESREKLFF.

This chain connects TRBV10-3 to TRBJ2-3; TRBD2 matches at 7 bases. From germline, CDR1 is ENHRY and CDR2 SYGVKD. The V and J ends lost 2 bases and 7 bases, in that order; junction bases with no gene match: 9. This CDR3 is 15 amino acids long. CDR3 loop: CAISEELSGLHTQYF. CDR3 nucleotides: TGTGCCATCAGTGAGGAGCTTAGCGGGCTTCATACGCAGTATTTT.